The 28 T cell receptor beta chains below were found in one sample sequenced in a study of T cell clones after liver transplantation. Assay: immunoSEQ multiplex PCR; the TCRdb copy retains only in-frame clones and omits some. Among fewer than 45,000 clones, just over 85% were seen once, and the ten largest hold almost 2.5%. The sample consisted of CD4+ T cells from blood, taken 24 months after liver transplant. The receptors originated from a human patient who received a liver transplant. A share of the T cells may be of graft donor origin.

A single count supports this clone. The chain carries TRBV19 and TRBJ1-5; possible D gene TRBD1, 5 bases. V lost 8 bases and J 4 bases, leaving 12 bases between the germline ends. The CDR3 has 13 residues. Germline lookup yields CDR1 LNHDA and CDR2 SQIVND (reference sequence). The CDR3 spells CASVQGGNQPQHF. CDR3 bases: TGTGCCAGTGTCCAGGGAGGGAATCAGCCCCAGCATTTT.

This clone was found a few times. The gene calls are TRBV5-1 and TRBJ2-5; D call uncertain. V was pared by 2 bases and J by 2 bases, with 10 bases between. CDR3 length equals 14 residues. Germline CDR1 is SGHRS and CDR2 is YFSETQ. The CDR3 DNA reads TGCGCCAGCAGCTTCCAATCACAACAAGAGACCCAGTACTTC. The encoded protein is CASSFQSQQETQYF.

The chain links TRBV27 to TRBJ2-3; 7 bases align to TRBD2. The CDR3 is made up of 16 amino acids. The V and J ends lost 0 bases and 2 bases, in that order; junction bases with no gene match: 5. In germline, CDR1 is MNHEY, CDR2 SMNVEV (reference sequence). For the CDR3, the DNA is TGTGCCAGCAGTTTATCGGCTAGCGGTTACACAGATACGCAGTATTTT. As protein: CASSLSASGYTDTQYF.

V usage is TRBV6-5 and J usage is TRBJ1-2; D is perhaps TRBD1 (5 bases). Germline CDR1 MNHEY, CDR2 SVGAGI. Trimming left V 4 bases short and J 4 bases short, with 16 bases between. This CDR3 is built from 15 residues. The CDR3 is CASSSTVRDRYGYTF. In DNA, the CDR3 is TGTGCCAGCAGTTCAACCGTCAGGGATCGCTATGGCTACACCTTC.

DNA of the CDR3: TGTGCCATCTTCATAGCCCCTCCCTACAATGAGCAGTTCTTC. Translated, it gives CAIFIAPPYNEQFF. The chain joins TRBV6-1 to TRBJ2-1; D remains unclear. The CDR3 runs 14 residues. Germline V CDR1 and CDR2: MNHNS, SASEGT. Between the trimmed V and J ends, which lost 10 bases and 2 bases, there was a span of 15 bases.

The rearrangement joins TRBV5-1 to TRBJ2-6; D gene ambiguous. Germline CDR1 reads SGHRS; CDR2 reads YFSETQ. The CDR3 consists of 17 residues. Trimming removed 5 bases from V and 0 bases from J, with 15 bases in between. The CDR3 here is CASRVLGTNSGANVLTF. The CDR3 DNA reads TGCGCCAGCAGGGTCCTGGGCACAAACTCTGGGGCCAACGTCCTGACTTTC.

The rearrangement links TRBV6-1 to TRBJ2-5; 9 nucleotides line up with TRBD2. This CDR3 has 16 amino acids. The germline V gene has CDR1 MNHNS and CDR2 SASEGT. The V and J ends lost 4 bases and 4 bases, in that order; junction bases with no gene match: 10. The CDR3 sequence is CASSVPMGTSRETQYF. The CDR3 DNA follows: TGTGCCAGCAGTGTTCCCATGGGGACTAGCAGAGAGACCCAGTACTTC.

This clone was seen once. The chain links TRBV7-9 to TRBJ2-2, with D unresolved. The germline V gene has CDR1 SEHNR and CDR2 FQNEAQ (reference sequence). The CDR3 runs to 12 residues. Trimming cost V 5 bases and J 7 bases, with 8 bases left between them. CDR3 nucleotide sequence: TGTGCCAGCAGCCCCCCAAACGGGGAGCTGTTTTTT. It translates to CASSPPNGELFF.

The DNA for the CDR3 is TGCAGCGTCCGGGACAGGGGAGTTGGCTACACCTTC. Translated, it gives CSVRDRGVGYTF. V usage is TRBV29-1 and J usage is TRBJ1-2; 10 positions agree with TRBD1. With V trimmed by 6 bases and J by 7 bases, 5 bases remained unmatched. Per the germline V gene, CDR1 is SQVTM and CDR2 is ANQGSEA. This CDR3 spans 12 amino acids.

Written as DNA, the CDR3 is TGTGCCAGCAGGCCTGGAGGAGGCCTAAAAATGATCTACGAGCAGTACTTC. This gives the protein CASRPGGGLKMIYEQYF. The chain recombines TRBV5-4 with TRBJ2-7; maybe TRBD2 (5 bases). Germline assignment: CDR1 SGHNT and CDR2 YYREEE (reference sequence). The ends were cut back, 5 bases at V and 3 bases at J, with 24 bases in the middle. The CDR3 totals 17 residues.

This clone was recorded a few times. This rearrangement joins TRBV11-2 to TRBJ2-1; D unresolved. This CDR3 has 13 amino acids. V was cut by 0 bases and J by 4 bases, with 4 bases left in between. The V gene's germline CDR1 is SGHAT and CDR2 FQNNGV. CDR3 bases: TGTGCCAGCAGCTTAGAACTATACAATGAGCAGTTCTTC. Its protein product is CASSLELYNEQFF.

The rearrangement links TRBV27 to TRBJ2-1; TRBD2 agrees at 10 bases. The CDR3 length is 18 residues. V lost 2 bases and J lost 4; bases outside the gene matches: 11. Germline lookup yields CDR1 MNHEY and CDR2 SMNVEV (reference sequence). The CDR3: CASSLAKGLAGEYNEQFF. The DNA of the CDR3 is TGTGCCAGCAGTTTAGCCAAGGGGCTAGCGGGAGAGTACAATGAGCAGTTCTTC.

This chain joins TRBV30 and TRBJ1-2; 8 bases agree with TRBD1. Germline V lookup: CDR1 GTSNPN, CDR2 SVGIG (reference sequence). There are 14 residues in the CDR3. V dropped 5 bases and J dropped 3; count of bases not matched to a gene: 8. The CDR3 spells CAWLTGGQDYGYTF. The CDR3 DNA reads as TGTGCCTGGTTAACAGGGGGACAGGACTATGGCTACACCTTC. The whole variable domain, filled in from reference TRBV30 and TRBJ1-2, reads SQTIHQWPATLVQPVGSPLSLECTVEGTSNPNLYWYRQAAGRGLQLLFYSVGIGQISSEVPQNLSASRPQDRQFILSSKKLLLSDSGFYLCAWLTGGQDYGYTFGSGTRLTVV.

This sequence joins TRBV28 and TRBJ2-7; D unclear. Germline loops: CDR1 MDHEN, CDR2 SYDVKM. The CDR3 extends over 15 amino acids. Between the trimmed V and J ends, which lost 6 bases and 1 base, there was a span of 16 bases. CDR3 protein: CASRRGRIASYEQYF. The CDR3 region has the DNA TGTGCCAGCAGGCGCGGACGCATTGCGTCCTACGAGCAGTACTTC.

The chain has TRBV4-1 and TRBJ1-5; the match to TRBD1 covers 10 bases. CDR1 and CDR2 (germline): MGHRA, YSYEKL. This CDR3 spans 15 amino acids. J gave up 10 bases and V 3 bases, and 9 bases lay outside the gene matches. The CDR3 here is CASSQRQGAVQPQHF. In DNA, the CDR3 is TGCGCCAGCAGCCAGAGACAGGGGGCCGTACAACCCCAGCATTTT.

This rearrangement joins TRBV14 to TRBJ2-7; no reliable D call. This CDR3 spans 13 amino acids. With 2 bases removed from V and 10 bases from J, the gap between germline ends came to 15 bases. Germline V gene lookup returns CDR1 SGHDN and CDR2 FVKESK. This CDR3 reads CASSQTQESLQYF. CDR3 coding DNA: TGTGCCAGCAGCCAAACCCAGGAGAGTCTTCAGTACTTC.

V gene TRBV15 combines with J gene TRBJ2-4; D unclear. The CDR3 totals 11 residues. Germline assignment: CDR1 LNHNV and CDR2 YYDKDF (reference sequence). V lost 8 bases to trimming and J lost 0 bases, with 2 bases between them. CDR3 DNA: TGTGCCACCCTAGCCAAAAACATTCAGTACTTC. Residues: CATLAKNIQYF.

The CDR3 region is CASSPRPKDTQYF. Here the CDR3 DNA reads TGCGCCAGCAGCCCGAGGCCGAAAGATACGCAGTATTTT. The V gene is TRBV5-1, the J gene TRBJ2-3; D unclear. The CDR3 loop spans 13 amino acids. The V end was cut by 4 bases, the J end by 5 bases, with 11 bases between. The germline gives CDR1 SGHRS, CDR2 YFSETQ.

The CDR3 DNA is TGTGCCAGCAGCCCCGGGACAGGTAGATACACTGAAGCTTTCTTT. Protein sequence: CASSPGTGRYTEAFF. V and J are TRBV5-8 and TRBJ1-1, with 8 nucleotides matching TRBD1. Germline V gives CDR1 SGHTS, CDR2 YDEGEE. The trim removed 4 bases at V and 3 bases at J, leaving 8 bases unmatched. The CDR3 spans 15 residues.

This clone has just one count. This chain connects TRBV20-1 to TRBJ1-5; 7 nucleotides align to TRBD1. With V trimmed by 2 bases and J by 11 bases, 3 bases remained unmatched. The V gene's germline CDR1 is DFQATT and CDR2 SNEGSKA (reference sequence). CDR3 size: 11 residues. The CDR3 DNA follows: TGCAGTGCTAGAAAGGGGGCGTCCCAGCATTTT. It specifies CSARKGASQHF.

This clone was picked up a small number of times. This chain joins TRBV2 and TRBJ1-1, with 8 bases matching TRBD1. The trim removed 8 bases at V and 1 base at J, leaving 6 bases unmatched. Germline loops: CDR1 SNHLY, CDR2 FYNNEI. The CDR3 extends over 14 amino acids. The CDR3 DNA follows: TGTGCCAGCTACCTCGGGACAGGGAACACTGAAGCTTTCTTT. Protein sequence: CASYLGTGNTEAFF.

CDR3 sequence reads: CASSIEKLAGNEQFF. The CDR3 DNA follows: TGTGCCAGTAGTATAGAAAAGCTAGCAGGCAATGAGCAGTTCTTC. The chain recombines TRBV19 with TRBJ2-1; weak D call: TRBD2 (5 bases). V was pared by 0 bases and J by 6 bases, with 12 bases between. Per germline, CDR1 LNHDA and CDR2 SQIVND (reference sequence). This CDR3 is built from 15 residues.

CDR3 amino acids: CASSLLAYEQYF. The CDR3 bases are TGTGCCAGCAGTTTATTGGCCTACGAGCAGTACTTC. The gene calls are TRBV28 and TRBJ2-7; D is uncertain. The CDR3 runs 12 residues. Germline lookup yields CDR1 MDHEN and CDR2 SYDVKM. Trimming took off 1 base at V and 2 bases at J, with 3 bases between the two ends.

The chain couples TRBV5-1 to TRBJ2-7, with TRBD2 as a possible D gene (5 bases). CDR3 length: 14 residues. Deletions cut 7 bases from V and 0 bases from J, with 14 bases between. CDR1 is SGHRS, CDR2 YFSETQ, per germline. DNA of the CDR3: TGCGCCAGCTCTTCGGCTGGGAGCTCCTACGAGCAGTACTTC. Amino acids: CASSSAGSSYEQYF.

This clone ranks as medium-sized. V and J are TRBV10-2 and TRBJ2-1, with no clear D. Between the trimmed V and J ends, which lost 5 bases and 2 bases, there was a span of 13 bases. Germline assignment: CDR1 WSHSY and CDR2 SAAADI. The CDR3 runs to 15 residues. The CDR3 sequence is CASSSDLRAYNEQFF. As DNA, the CDR3 is TGCGCCAGCAGTAGCGACCTTCGGGCCTACAATGAGCAGTTCTTC.

The chain's CDR3 is CASLLAQNTGELFF. CDR3 DNA sequence: TGTGCCAGCCTTCTAGCGCAGAACACCGGGGAGCTGTTTTTT. The chain has TRBV2 and TRBJ2-2; TRBD2 might be the D (6 bases). CDR1 and CDR2 from the germline V gene are SNHLY and FYNNEI. The CDR3 has 14 amino acids. Trimming removed 8 bases from V and 1 base from J, with 11 bases in between. The full variable domain, in which reference TRBV2 and TRBJ2-2 provide the parts outside the CDR3, is EPEVTQTPSHQVTQMGQEVILRCVPISNHLYFYWYRQILGQKVEFLVSFYNNEISEKSEIFDDQFSVERPDGSNFTLKIRSTKLEDSAMYFCASLLAQNTGELFFGEGSRLTVL.

The chain couples TRBV7-6 to TRBJ2-2; TRBD1 is a possible D gene (6 bases). CDR1 and CDR2 (germline): SGHVS, FNYEAQ. The CDR3 runs 17 residues. V was clipped by 6 bases and J by 5 bases, with 22 bases between them. CDR3 coding DNA: TGTGCCAGCAGTGTTTCTGGAGGACAGAGCACAACCGGGGAGCTGTTTTTT. It encodes CASSVSGGQSTTGELFF.

The V call is TRBV7-8, the J call TRBJ2-2; no reliable D call. The germline gives CDR1 SGHVS, CDR2 FQNEAQ. Trimming cost V 1 base and J 0 bases, with 9 bases left between them. The CDR3 consists of 16 residues. CDR3 sequence: CASSLVQTSNTGELFF. The CDR3 nucleotides read TGTGCCAGCAGCTTAGTTCAGACTTCGAACACCGGGGAGCTGTTTTTT.